These 15 T cell receptor beta chains were sequenced from one sample in a study of T cell responses to AZD1222 COVID-19 vaccine. Profiled with immunoSEQ multiplex PCR; TCRdb holds only in-frame clones, not every one. Of approximately 200,000 clones in the sample, roughly 90% were seen once. This sample comprised peripheral blood, obtained 28 days after the second AZD1222 dose. Source of these receptors: an adult who received the AZD1222 COVID-19 vaccine.

The rearrangement uses TRBV12-3 or TRBV12-4 and TRBJ1-5, with a tentative D call TRBD1 (5 bases). The V end was cut by 2 bases, the J end by 7 bases, with 6 bases between. CDR3 length: 12 residues. The CDR3 DNA follows: TGTGCCAGCAGTTTATGGGGCCAGCCCCAGCATTTT. Amino acid sequence: CASSLWGQPQHF.

J is TRBJ2-3 and V is TRBV19; 10 bases fit TRBD2. The CDR3 runs 18 residues. Germline CDR1 LNHDA, CDR2 SQIVND (reference sequence). V shed 4 bases, J shed 7 bases, and the junction held 17 bases outside the gene matches. The CDR3 DNA is TGTGCCAGTAGTACCCTCTACCCTCTAGCGGGAGACCCCTATACGCAGTATTTT. It yields the protein CASSTLYPLAGDPYTQYF.

The chain uses TRBV6-2 or TRBV6-3 and TRBJ2-3, with D unclear. The V end was cut by 4 bases, the J end by 1 base, with 6 bases between. The CDR3 is 13 residues long. The germline gives CDR1 MNHEY, CDR2 SVGEGT. Here the CDR3 DNA reads TGTGCCAGCAGTTCCGGAGGCACAGATACGCAGTATTTT. Its translation: CASSSGGTDTQYF.

This clone was picked up one time. The CDR3 coding sequence is TGTGCCAGCAGCAACCAATCCAGTCAGGGGACTGGCTACACCTTC. It specifies CASSNQSSQGTGYTF. The V call is TRBV21-1, the J call TRBJ1-2; the table's D call of TRBD1 was not tested on the DNA. TRBV21-1 is a documented pseudogene. The CDR3 sequence is 15 residues long.

This chain joins TRBV4-3 and TRBJ2-1, with TRBD2 identical over 7 bases. After removal of 4 bases from V and 7 bases from J, the junction contained 10 bases not matched to a gene. Germline loops: CDR1 LGHNA, CDR2 YSLEER. The CDR3 is 15 residues long. Written as DNA, the CDR3 is TGCGCCAGCAGCCCAGGGACTAATGGTGGGAATGAGCAGTTCTTC. It yields the protein CASSPGTNGGNEQFF.

The chain is built from TRBV11-2 and TRBJ1-1, with D possibly being TRBD1 (6 bases). V was clipped by 0 bases and J by 4 bases, with 9 bases between them. CDR3 length: 14 amino acids. Germline V gives CDR1 SGHAT, CDR2 FQNNGV. CDR3 DNA sequence: TGTGCCAGCAGCTTAGAGGGGACACGCACTGAAGCTTTCTTT. It specifies CASSLEGTRTEAFF.

This clone was seen just once. The rearrangement joins TRBV28 to TRBJ2-5; tentative D call: TRBD1 (5 bases). This CDR3 is 14 amino acids long. Trimming removed 2 bases from V and 5 bases from J, with 12 bases in between. Germline values: CDR1 MDHEN, CDR2 SYDVKM. The CDR3: CASSLQGIEETQYF. The CDR3 bases are TGTGCCAGCAGTTTACAGGGAATTGAGGAGACCCAGTACTTC. Combining the CDR3 with reference TRBV28 and TRBJ2-5 gives the whole variable domain DVKVTQSSRYLVKRTGEKVFLECVQDMDHENMFWYRQDPGLGLRLIYFSYDVKMKEKGDIPEGYSVSREKKERFSLILESASTNQTSMYLCASSLQGIEETQYFGPGTRLLVL.

The genes are TRBV15 and TRBJ1-5; no reliable D call. Germline CDR1 and CDR2: LNHNV and YYDKDF (reference sequence). CDR3 length equals 14 residues. V was shortened by 0 bases and J by 3 bases, with 6 bases between the two germline ends. The CDR3 DNA sequence: TGTGCCACCAGCAGAGAGAGGGACAATCAGCCCCAGCATTTT. Residues: CATSRERDNQPQHF.

The count of this clone is one. The rearrangement links TRBV7-8 to TRBJ1-4, with TRBD1 as a possible D gene (5 bases). V was cut by 1 base and J by 8 bases, with 11 bases left in between. The CDR3 sequence is 14 residues long. CDR1 SGHVS and CDR2 FQNEAQ come from the germline V gene. DNA of the CDR3: TGTGCCAGCAGCTTAGGGGGCGGTGTGGAAAAACTGTTTTTT. Translation gives CASSLGGGVEKLFF.

The chain combines TRBV7-9 with TRBJ2-1; possibly TRBD1 or TRBD2 for D (5 bases each). The ends were cut back, 4 bases at V and 9 bases at J, with 16 bases in the middle. This CDR3 has 14 residues. CDR1 and CDR2 from the germline V gene are SEHNR and FQNEAQ (reference sequence). CDR3 loop: CASSWVGAPAEQFF. CDR3 nucleotides: TGTGCCAGCAGCTGGGTCGGGGCTCCCGCTGAGCAGTTCTTC.

V and J are TRBV7-9 and TRBJ1-1, with D hard to call. Germline V lookup: CDR1 SEHNR, CDR2 FQNEAQ (reference sequence). The CDR3 covers 12 residues. V shed 5 bases and J shed 10 bases, with 14 bases lying between them. For the CDR3, the DNA is TGTGCCAGCAGCCCTGGAACTTCTACAGCTTTCTTT. It is translated as CASSPGTSTAFF.

The V call is TRBV11-1, the J call TRBJ2-2; either TRBD1 or TRBD2 may supply D (5 bases each). CDR1 and CDR2 (germline): SGHAT, FQDESV (reference sequence). This CDR3 is built from 15 residues. Trimming removed 6 bases at V and 6 bases at J, with 17 bases between. CDR3 sequence reads: CASRLARLGAGELFF. The CDR3 DNA reads TGTGCCAGCAGGCTTGCTAGGTTGGGGGCCGGGGAGCTGTTTTTT.

V gene TRBV11-2 combines with J gene TRBJ2-3, with D possibly TRBD2 on 6 matching bases. Trimming took off 5 bases at V and 4 bases at J, with 16 bases between the two ends. Germline CDR1 and CDR2: SGHAT and FQNNGV. The CDR3 contains 15 residues. CDR3 in amino acids: CASSLWGGISDTQYF. CDR3 coding DNA: TGTGCCAGCAGCCTTTGGGGCGGGATATCAGATACGCAGTATTTT.

The chain combines TRBV5-1 with TRBJ1-1; 7 nucleotides line up with TRBD1. The CDR3 has 13 residues. CDR1 is SGHRS, CDR2 YFSETQ, per germline. V gave up 4 bases and J gave up 1 base; unmatched junction bases: 1. The DNA of the CDR3 is TGCGCCAGCAGCCAGGGGGGGAACACTGAAGCTTTCTTT. Its translation is CASSQGGNTEAFF.

The chain employs TRBV7-3 and TRBJ1-1; 9 bases are shared with TRBD1. Germline-derived CDR1 and CDR2 are SGHTA and FQGTGA. J was trimmed by 6 bases and V by 1 base; bases with no gene match: 6. This CDR3 comprises 15 residues. In DNA form, the CDR3 reads TGTGCCAGCAGCTTAATGGGACAGGGAGGGGCTGAAGCTTTCTTT. This codes for CASSLMGQGGAEAFF. The full variable domain, with the rest looked up from reference TRBV7-3 and TRBJ1-1, is GAGVSQTPSNKVTEKGKYVELRCDPISGHTALYWYRQSLGQGPEFLIYFQGTGAADDSGLPNDRFFAVRPEGSVSTLKIQRTERGDSAVYLCASSLMGQGGAEAFFGQGTRLTVV.